This T cell receptor beta chain was observed in a study of blood T cell repertoires in COVID-19. Overall study context: Some COVID-19 samples were acute and others convalescent; all came from the United States, Italy and Spain. In each case, the material was cDNA or gDNA derived from T cells, B-cell-depleted T cells, or PBMCs.

How the authors handled the data: Amplification from reference gene primers served as the basis for estimated nucleated cell counts. The method was immunoSEQ multiplex PCR; TCRdb's version includes in-frame clones alone and lacks a portion of them. V and J calls and clone size follow that table, whereas D and trimming were derived from the DNA. There are 300,000 or so clones in the sample; 75% to 90% occur only once, and approximately 1.5% lies in the top ten. V shed 6 bases and J 14 bases; nucleotides not matched to a gene: 10. Germline lookup yields CDR1 SQVTM and CDR2 ANQGSEA. This CDR3 spans 11 amino acids.

The sample comprised peripheral blood. The sequence was obtained from a woman in her forties who had recovered from COVID-19. The chain combines TRBV29-1 with TRBJ2-1, with 7 nucleotides matching TRBD1. CDR3 loop: CSVSDQGVEFF. The CDR3 coding sequence is TGCAGCGTATCAGACCAGGGGGTGGAGTTCTTC.